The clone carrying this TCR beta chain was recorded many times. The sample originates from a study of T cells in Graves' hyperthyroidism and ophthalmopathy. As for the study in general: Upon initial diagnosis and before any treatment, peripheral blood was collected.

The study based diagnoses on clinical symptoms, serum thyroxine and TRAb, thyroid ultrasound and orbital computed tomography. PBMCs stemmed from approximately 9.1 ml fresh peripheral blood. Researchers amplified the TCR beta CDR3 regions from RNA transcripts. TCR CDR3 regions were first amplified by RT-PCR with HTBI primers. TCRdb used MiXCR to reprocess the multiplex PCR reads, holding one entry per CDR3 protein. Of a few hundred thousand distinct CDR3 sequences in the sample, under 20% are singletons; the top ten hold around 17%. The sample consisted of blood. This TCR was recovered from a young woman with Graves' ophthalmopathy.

Here the CDR3 DNA reads TGTGCCAGCTTCCAGCCGAACACTGAAGCTTTCTTT. Its translation is CASFQPNTEAFF. The V call is TRBV28, the J call TRBJ1-1; D gene uncertain. CDR1 MDHEN and CDR2 SYDVKM come from the germline V gene. Trimming took 8 bases from V and 1 from J, leaving 8 bases between them. The CDR3 extends over 12 amino acids.